This T cell receptor beta chain emerged from a study of T cell responses to AZD1222 COVID-19 vaccine. Broader study findings: Among AZD1222 vaccinees, only five to seven were seropositive at baseline. Donors skewed white British and female; clonal diversity was possibly underestimated. The CD4 TCRs associated with vaccination extended across spike and predominated at 160-218 and 743-854.

Trimming shortened V by 6 bases and J by 6 bases, and 15 bases separated the two germline ends. The CDR3 is 15 amino acids. The germline gives CDR1 SGHAT, CDR2 FQNNGV. Libraries were prepared by immunoSEQ multiplex PCR; TCRdb keeps only in-frame clonotypes and omits some of them. The sample holds some 130,000 clones, 80% to 95% seen once. Pooling covered second doses at about 4 or about 12 weeks. On this clone itself: The antigen is unknown.

The chain combines TRBV11-2 with TRBJ1-6; D not certain. The receptor was isolated from an adult who received the AZD1222 COVID-19 vaccine. Sequenced material: peripheral blood, taken 28 days after the second AZD1222 dose. CDR3: CASRPPGRANSPLHF. The CDR3 bases are TGTGCCAGCAGACCCCCGGGGAGGGCTAATTCACCCCTCCACTTT.